This TCR beta chain stems from a study of blood T cell repertoires in COVID-19. Across the study: Collection of acute and convalescent COVID-19 samples took place in the United States, Italy and Spain. T cells, B-cell-depleted T cells, or PBMCs supplied cDNA or gDNA.

The sample holds one count of this clone. Other DNA sequences in this sample translate to the same CDR3. In the original analysis: Amplification from reference gene primers served as the basis for estimated nucleated cell counts. The data were produced by immunoSEQ multiplex PCR, yet TCRdb's version contains in-frame clones alone and is incomplete. V, J and clone size are those of that table, while D and trimming were read from the DNA. This table holds 180,000 or so clones, approximately 88% found once. CDR1 GTSNPN and CDR2 SVGIG come from the germline V gene (reference sequence). Deletions cut 1 base from V and 5 bases from J, with 9 bases between. The CDR3 runs to 13 residues.

Sequencing input: peripheral blood. The V call is TRBV30, the J call TRBJ1-5; a possible D gene is TRBD1 (5 bases). The source of this sequence is a woman aged 50 to 60 with acute or convalescent COVID-19. CDR3 coding DNA: TGTGCCTGGAGTGCTGGGGGGGATCAGCCCCAGCATTTT. This codes for CAWSAGGDQPQHF.